Detailed here is one TCR beta chain. The antigen is undetermined. This entry is derived from a study of monozygotic twins with cystic fibrosis. Study outcomes and limitations: In this small cohort, shared CDR3 numbers showed no association with age, concordance or disease severity. Low clonality (median around 0.0094) suggested a mostly naive repertoire. Nucleotide-identical clonotype sharing was significantly higher within monozygotic CF twin pairs than between unrelated CF individuals.

Germline V gene lookup returns CDR1 MGHDK and CDR2 SYGVNS. V lost 5 bases, J lost 0 bases, and 11 bases lay in between. The CDR3 consists of 15 residues. Using immunoSEQ multiplex PCR, the repertoire was profiled, and TCRdb retains in-frame clones only, with some absent. This repertoire shows about 24,000 clones, about 91% found once; its top ten account for roughly 0.28%. This chain links TRBV25-1 with TRBJ1-5, with D maybe TRBD1 (5 bases). Sequenced input: blood. The clonotype was recovered from a girl aged 2-10 years with cystic fibrosis. CDR3 amino acids: CASSNLQGSNQPQHF. For the CDR3, the DNA is TGTGCCAGCAGTAACCTCCAGGGTAGCAATCAGCCCCAGCATTTT.